Following are 28 T cell receptor beta chains from one sample sequenced in a study of T cell responses to AZD1222 COVID-19 vaccine. The protocol was immunoSEQ multiplex PCR, while the TCRdb copy is restricted to in-frame clones and leaves out a portion. The profile shows 150,000 to 200,000 clones, approximately 94% of them singletons. This material consisted of peripheral blood, taken 28 days after the second dose of the MenACWY control vaccine. These receptor sequences come from an adult who received the MenACWY meningococcal vaccine as a control.

This chain links TRBV27 with TRBJ2-3; 13 bases agree with TRBD2. CDR1 is MNHEY, CDR2 SMNVEV, per germline (reference sequence). The CDR3 loop spans 19 amino acids. Germline trimming cut 3 bases from V and 2 bases from J; bases unmatched to any gene: 11. The CDR3 here is CASSFRLAGGPEATDTQYF. The CDR3, as DNA: TGTGCCAGCAGTTTCAGACTAGCGGGAGGACCCGAGGCCACAGATACGCAGTATTTT.

This clone was detected only a few times. The CDR3 DNA is TGTGCCAGCAGTATTCGACAGGTTCCAACGAACACCGGGGAGCTGTTTTTT. It specifies CASSIRQVPTNTGELFF. The chain recombines TRBV27 with TRBJ2-2; perhaps TRBD1 as D (6 bases). Trimming pared 5 bases from V and 0 bases from J, leaving 16 bases between. The CDR3 consists of 17 residues. The germline gives CDR1 MNHEY, CDR2 SMNVEV (reference sequence).

This chain uses TRBV19 with TRBJ1-1; no reliable D call. The CDR3 is made up of 13 amino acids. Germline V gives CDR1 LNHDA, CDR2 SQIVND (reference sequence). Trimming pared 3 bases from V and 2 bases from J, leaving 7 bases between. The CDR3 nucleotides are TGTGCCAGTAGTATCGGGATAAACACTGAAGCTTTCTTT. Translated, it gives CASSIGINTEAFF. Variable domain in full (rest from reference TRBV19 and TRBJ1-1): DGGITQSPKYLFRKEGQNVTLSCEQNLNHDAMYWYRQDPGQGLRLIYYSQIVNDFQKGDIAEGYSVSREKKESFPLTVTSAQKNPTAFYLCASSIGINTEAFFGQGTRLTVV.

The rearrangement links TRBV21-1 to TRBJ1-6; the table's D call TRBD1 went unverified against the DNA. TRBV21-1 represents a pseudogene. The CDR3 has 18 amino acids. As DNA, the CDR3 is TGTGCCAGCAGCAAAAGTGGCGAGACAGGGTTAGATAATTCACCCCTCCACTTT. Translated, it gives CASSKSGETGLDNSPLHF.

V is TRBV4-1 and J is TRBJ1-6, with 9 bases aligning to TRBD1. Trimming cost V 4 bases and J 10 bases; bases outside gene matches: 14. Per germline, CDR1 MGHRA and CDR2 YSYEKL. The CDR3 loop spans 17 amino acids. The CDR3 DNA reads as TGCGCCAGCAGCCGACATAACGTACAGGGGGCGGACTCACCCCTCCACTTT. Translation: CASSRHNVQGADSPLHF.

This chain uses TRBV27 with TRBJ2-7; D remains unclear. The germline V gene has CDR1 MNHEY and CDR2 SMNVEV (reference sequence). The CDR3 contains 13 residues. V lost 3 bases and J 4 bases, leaving 10 bases between the germline ends. The CDR3 bases are TGTGCCAGCAGTTTCAGGAGCTGGTACGAGCAGTACTTC. Protein sequence: CASSFRSWYEQYF.

The chain joins TRBV7-7 to TRBJ2-5; 12 nucleotides agree with TRBD2. Germline V gene lookup returns CDR1 SSHAT and CDR2 FNYEAQ (reference sequence). The CDR3 contains 22 residues. V was clipped by 5 bases and J by 0 bases; unmatched bases: 22. The CDR3, as DNA: TGTGCCAGCAGCAGCCTGCGGGGGGGGACTAGCGGGCCTTGGCCGTACCAAGAGACCCAGTACTTC. This translates into CASSSLRGGTSGPWPYQETQYF.

The V call is TRBV29-1, the J call TRBJ1-5; D ambiguous. This CDR3 is 12 amino acids long. Trimming left V 7 bases short and J 2 bases short, with 9 bases between. Germline-derived CDR1 and CDR2 are SQVTM and ANQGSEA. The CDR3 DNA follows: TGCAGCGCCCGAGATGGCAATCAGCCCCAGCATTTT. This codes for CSARDGNQPQHF.

The CDR3 is CASSYATSGSYNEQFF. CDR3 nucleotides: TGTGCCAGCAGTTACGCTACTAGCGGGTCCTACAATGAGCAGTTCTTC. The V and J genes are TRBV6-5 and TRBJ2-1, with 9 bases identical to TRBD2. The V gene end was trimmed by 2 bases and the J gene end by 1 base; junction bases not matched to a gene: 3. Per germline, CDR1 MNHEY and CDR2 SVGAGI. The length of the CDR3 is 16 residues.

This clone is a singleton in its sample. The genes are TRBV7-8 and TRBJ1-3, with D unresolved. The germline gives CDR1 SGHVS, CDR2 FQNEAQ. This CDR3 has 15 residues. V lost 4 bases and J 2 bases, leaving 12 bases between the germline ends. The CDR3 DNA sequence: TGTGCCAGCAGCTCTCAGAGGGTTCCTGGAAACACCATATATTTT. Translating it yields CASSSQRVPGNTIYF. The full variable domain, rest sourced from reference TRBV7-8 and TRBJ1-3, is GAGVSQSPRYKVAKRGQDVALRCDPISGHVSLFWYQQALGQGPEFLTYFQNEAQLDKSGLPSDRFFAERPEGSVSTLKIQRTQQEDSAVYLCASSSQRVPGNTIYFGEGSWLTVV.

The rearrangement uses TRBV7-9 and TRBJ2-2, with D possibly being TRBD2 (6 bases). Germline loops: CDR1 SEHNR, CDR2 FQNEAQ (reference sequence). This CDR3 has 15 amino acids. V was trimmed by 6 bases and J by 7 bases, leaving 18 bases between them. As DNA, the CDR3 is TGTGCCAGCAGACCCGGCGCGGGTAGCGGCGGGGAGCTGTTTTTT. This gives the protein CASRPGAGSGGELFF.

The V and J genes are TRBV10-3 and TRBJ1-1; D is perhaps TRBD1 (5 bases). The germline CDR1 and CDR2 sequences are ENHRY and SYGVKD. The CDR3 length is 11 residues. V lost 2 bases, J lost 11 bases, and 9 bases lay in between. The CDR3 DNA follows: TGTGCCATCAGTGAGGGTCAGGGTGCTTTCTTT. Translating gives CAISEGQGAFF.

The rearrangement uses TRBV7-9 and TRBJ1-1; D not certain. Looked up from germline, CDR1 is SEHNR and CDR2 is FQNEAQ (reference sequence). V lost 3 bases, J lost 4 bases, and 6 bases lay in between. The CDR3 length is 12 residues. In DNA form, the CDR3 reads TGTGCCAGCAGCTTTAGGCTCACTGAAGCTTTCTTT. Protein product: CASSFRLTEAFF.

In nucleotides, the CDR3 is TGTGCCAGCAGCTTACCGGACAGGGTGGGCACTGAAGCTTTCTTT. Protein product: CASSLPDRVGTEAFF. The chain is built from TRBV5-6 and TRBJ1-1, with 8 bases identical to TRBD1. This CDR3 is built from 15 residues. Germline trimming cut 2 bases from V and 4 bases from J; bases unmatched to any gene: 7. The germline V gene encodes CDR1 SGHDT and CDR2 YYEEEE. The full variable domain, in which reference TRBV5-6 and TRBJ1-1 provide the parts outside the CDR3, is DAGVTQSPTHLIKTRGQQVTLRCSPKSGHDTVSWYQQALGQGPQFIFQYYEEEERQRGNFPDRFSGHQFPNYSSELNVNALLLGDSALYLCASSLPDRVGTEAFFGQGTRLTVV.

The table lists this clone with a few counts. The chain combines TRBV19 with TRBJ2-1; the match to TRBD2 covers 13 bases. The CDR3 is made up of 16 amino acids. The J segment lost 8 bases and the V segment lost 5 bases, leaving 9 bases of the junction unmatched. The germline V gene has CDR1 LNHDA and CDR2 SQIVND (reference sequence). The CDR3 protein is CASSPYLGLAGHEQFF. CDR3 nucleotides: TGTGCCAGTAGTCCCTACCTGGGACTAGCGGGACATGAGCAGTTCTTC. Supplemented by reference TRBV19 and TRBJ2-1, the full variable domain reads DGGITQSPKYLFRKEGQNVTLSCEQNLNHDAMYWYRQDPGQGLRLIYYSQIVNDFQKGDIAEGYSVSREKKESFPLTVTSAQKNPTAFYLCASSPYLGLAGHEQFFGPGTRLTVL.

The CDR3 loop reads CASSLSPGQGFSPLHF. The CDR3 nucleotides read TGTGCCAGCAGCCTATCGCCGGGACAGGGCTTTTCACCCCTCCACTTT. This sequence joins TRBV5-5 and TRBJ1-6, with 9 bases lining up with TRBD1. Germline CDR1 reads SGHKS; CDR2 reads YYEKEE (reference sequence). Trimming took 4 bases from V and 9 from J; bases not matched to a gene: 11. The CDR3 runs to 16 residues.

V gene TRBV5-8 combines with J gene TRBJ1-1; D possibly corresponds to TRBD1 (6 bases). Germline assignment: CDR1 SGHTS and CDR2 YDEGEE. Trimming took 6 bases from V and 3 from J, leaving 24 bases between them. This CDR3 spans 17 amino acids. The CDR3 DNA sequence: TGTGCCAGCACCCCAGCCTGGGGAGGGGGAACGGACACTGAAGCTTTCTTT. This codes for CASTPAWGGGTDTEAFF.

Written as DNA, the CDR3 is TGTGCCAGCAGCTCATCCTCAACCGGGCCGCGCCCGGGGCTCGAGCAGTACTTC. Its protein is CASSSSSTGPRPGLEQYF. The chain couples TRBV7-2 to TRBJ2-7; D is possibly TRBD1 or TRBD2 (5 bases each). V was pared by 4 bases and J by 6 bases, with 28 bases between. The germline V gene has CDR1 SGHTA and CDR2 FQGNSA. This CDR3 spans 18 amino acids.

The genes are TRBV3-1 (or the pseudogene TRBV3-2) and TRBJ1-5, with a tentative D call TRBD1 (6 bases). CDR1 and CDR2 (germline): LGHDT, YNNKEL (reference sequence). CDR3 length equals 14 residues. Trimming left V 5 bases short and J 3 bases short, with 11 bases between. CDR3 sequence: CASSNRAYNQPQHF. CDR3 DNA sequence: TGTGCCAGCAGCAACAGGGCTTACAATCAGCCCCAGCATTTT.

The rearrangement joins TRBV28 to TRBJ2-1; TRBD2 matches 8 bases. V trimming: 7 bases; J trimming: 7 bases; junction bases outside the gene matches: 15. The CDR3 is 16 residues long. The germline CDR1 and CDR2 sequences are MDHEN and SYDVKM. The CDR3 reads CASNGLREELRNEQFF. The DNA of the CDR3 is TGTGCCAGCAACGGGTTGCGGGAGGAACTGAGGAATGAGCAGTTCTTC.

The rearrangement links TRBV5-6 to TRBJ2-7; unclear D gene. V lost 1 base and J lost 3, with 8 bases in between. This CDR3 region has 13 residues. Looked up from germline, CDR1 is SGHDT and CDR2 is YYEEEE. This CDR3 reads CASSLFNDYEQYF. DNA of the CDR3: TGTGCCAGCAGCTTGTTTAACGACTACGAGCAGTACTTC. Supplemented by reference TRBV5-6 and TRBJ2-7, the full variable domain reads DAGVTQSPTHLIKTRGQQVTLRCSPKSGHDTVSWYQQALGQGPQFIFQYYEEEERQRGNFPDRFSGHQFPNYSSELNVNALLLGDSALYLCASSLFNDYEQYFGPGTRLTVT.

This clone was seen only once. The chain uses TRBV30 and TRBJ2-5; 10 nucleotides match TRBD1. V shed 0 bases and J 5 bases; nucleotides not matched to a gene: 6. The V gene's germline CDR1 is GTSNPN and CDR2 SVGIG (reference sequence). CDR3 size: 15 residues. CDR3 residues: CAWSVWDRGLETQYF. Written as DNA, the CDR3 is TGTGCCTGGAGTGTCTGGGACAGGGGTCTTGAGACCCAGTACTTC.

This chain uses TRBV7-2 with TRBJ2-3; TRBD2 matches 7 bases. This CDR3 has 15 residues. Germline assignment: CDR1 SGHTA and CDR2 FQGNSA. V gave up 1 base and J gave up 8 bases; unmatched junction bases: 9. The CDR3 bases are TGTGCCAGCAGCTTAGATAAGATGGCGGGAGCTACGCAGTATTTT. Its translation: CASSLDKMAGATQYF. Based on the CDR3 plus reference TRBV7-2 and TRBJ2-3, the full variable domain is GAGVSQSPSNKVTEKGKDVELRCDPISGHTALYWYRQSLGQGLEFLIYFQGNSAPDKSGLPSDRFSAERTGGSVSTLTIQRTQQEDSAVYLCASSLDKMAGATQYFGPGTRLTVL.

The gene calls are TRBV7-2 and TRBJ1-4; weak D call: TRBD1 (5 bases). Trimming took 5 bases from V and 8 from J, leaving 18 bases between them. This CDR3 has 15 amino acids. The germline CDR1 and CDR2 sequences are SGHTA and FQGNSA. The CDR3 DNA follows: TGTGCCAGCAGCCCACAGTCAGGGTTACAGGAAAAACTGTTTTTT. Protein: CASSPQSGLQEKLFF.

The chain has TRBV19 and TRBJ1-1, with 8 bases lining up with TRBD1. V was pared by 5 bases and J by 3 bases, with 2 bases of the junction left unmatched. CDR3 size: 13 residues. Germline CDR1 and CDR2: LNHDA and SQIVND (reference sequence). DNA for the CDR3: TGTGCCAGTAGTCCACAGGGGGACACTGAAGCTTTCTTT. Translating gives CASSPQGDTEAFF.

This sequence joins TRBV4-1 and TRBJ2-3; no firm D call. Looked up from germline, CDR1 is MGHRA and CDR2 is YSYEKL. The CDR3 runs to 15 residues. Trimming removed 0 bases from V and 4 bases from J, with 11 bases in between. The CDR3 spells CASSQEELMADTQYF. DNA for the CDR3: TGCGCCAGCAGCCAAGAAGAATTAATGGCAGATACGCAGTATTTT.

The V call is TRBV10-2, the J call TRBJ2-1; 11 bases match TRBD2. CDR3 length equals 17 residues. CDR1 and CDR2 (germline): WSHSY, SAAADI. Trimming at V came to 2 bases and at J to 8 bases, leaving 11 bases not matched to a gene. The CDR3 DNA is TGCGCCAGCAGTGAGCCTTTAGCGGGAGGGCCTAGCGATGAGCAGTTCTTC. Translating gives CASSEPLAGGPSDEQFF.

V gene TRBV30 combines with J gene TRBJ2-5; perhaps TRBD1 as D (6 bases). Trimming left V 4 bases short and J 2 bases short, with 11 bases between. Germline V gene lookup returns CDR1 GTSNPN and CDR2 SVGIG (reference sequence). The CDR3 runs 13 residues. In nucleotides, the CDR3 is TGTGCCTGGAACGGGCAGGGGCAAGAGACCCAGTACTTC. Its translation is CAWNGQGQETQYF.